This T cell receptor (beta chain) was identified during a study of T cell responses to AZD1222 COVID-19 vaccine. Study as a whole: Second doses were pooled across both intervals (about 4 or about 12 weeks).

The J segment lost 4 bases and the V segment lost 6 bases, leaving 7 bases of the junction unmatched. Germline V gene lookup returns CDR1 SQVTM and CDR2 ANQGSEA. The CDR3 sequence is 15 residues long. This table comes from immunoSEQ multiplex PCR, and its TCRdb copy is limited to in-frame clones, with some not included. Seen here are some 150,000 clones, 85% to 90% observed once, and the top ten hold roughly 1.7%. About this clone: Antigen: not known.

Notes on the study in general: Two AZD1222 administrations were followed by greater Spike-specific TCR breadth and depth. Variant regions that are unmutated are reportedly the target of nearly half of spike-specific TCRs.

This TCR derives from an adult in good health. The sample here was peripheral blood, taken on day 0 of AZD1222 vaccination. The chain is built from TRBV29-1 and TRBJ2-3; 13 bases agree with TRBD2. The CDR3 is CSVATSGGAADTQYF. CDR3 DNA: TGCAGCGTAGCTACTAGCGGGGGGGCCGCAGATACGCAGTATTTT.